This TCR beta chain was sequenced in a study of T cells after posttransplantation cyclophosphamide. Study-level results: Later blood repertoires were often dominated by clones from the donor CD8+ memory compartment. Tissue-infiltrating T cells from skin or gut overlapped little with blood T cells. After PTCy, TRB diversity resembled that of CNI/methotrexate controls.

The CDR3 has 14 amino acids. Between the trimmed V and J ends, which lost 0 bases and 2 bases, there was a span of 7 bases. From germline, CDR1 is MNHEY and CDR2 SMNVEV (reference sequence). The protocol was immunoSEQ multiplex PCR, while the TCRdb copy is restricted to in-frame clones and leaves out a portion. Altogether some 18,000 clones were found in the sample, and no singletons occur. In this sample, this clone turned up many times. Its antigen is currently unknown. Cyclophosphamide on days +3 and +4 followed busulfan-fludarabine conditioning and a marrow graft. The chain is built from TRBV27 and TRBJ1-1, with TRBD1 as a possible D gene (5 bases). This clonotype originated in a female patient aged 25-40 years who received an allogeneic stem cell transplant from a related donor, was CMV-positive, and had no GVHD. Some T cells may be the graft donor's. The sample consisted of PBMCs, taken after allogeneic stem cell transplant with posttransplant cyclophosphamide. The chain's CDR3 is CASSLSTVNTEAFF. For the CDR3, the DNA is TGTGCCAGCAGTTTATCGACAGTTAACACTGAAGCTTTCTTT.